This entry lists 27 T cell receptor beta chains sequenced from one sample in a study of T cell changes during pregnancy in multiple sclerosis. Only in-frame clones appear in the TCRdb table, and some are missing; sequencing was by immunoSEQ multiplex PCR. This sample has roughly 87,000 clones, with about 90% found just once. This specimen was PBMCs, taken in the first trimester of pregnancy. The receptors here all came from a female donor in good health, serving as a control in a pregnancy study. Some clones in this sample may be carry-over from other donors' samples.

The chain couples TRBV9 to TRBJ2-5, with 11 bases matching TRBD2. Germline V gene lookup returns CDR1 SGDLS and CDR2 YYNGEE. The CDR3 is 14 amino acids. Trimming cost V 7 bases and J 5 bases; bases outside gene matches: 7. CDR3 residues: CASFMGLAEETQYF. The CDR3 DNA reads TGTGCCAGCTTCATGGGACTAGCGGAGGAGACCCAGTACTTC.

The rearrangement joins TRBV7-2 to TRBJ1-2, with 9 bases identical to TRBD1. Germline CDR1 SGHTA, CDR2 FQGNSA. The junction had 9 bases not matched to a gene; V was cut back by 8 bases and J by 8 bases. The CDR3 sequence is 13 residues long. DNA of the CDR3: TGTGCCAGCCTAGGGGGGACAGGGAAAGGCTACACCTTC. Translated: CASLGGTGKGYTF.

This chain connects TRBV2 to TRBJ2-4, with 7 nucleotides matching TRBD1. Germline loops: CDR1 SNHLY, CDR2 FYNNEI. This CDR3 spans 16 amino acids. V lost 3 bases to trimming and J lost 4 bases; unmatched junction nucleotides: 9. CDR3 protein: CASSDQPGQQKNIQYF. In DNA form, the CDR3 reads TGTGCCAGCAGTGATCAACCGGGACAGCAGAAAAACATTCAGTACTTC.

This sequence joins TRBV4-1 and TRBJ2-3, with TRBD1 matching 7 bases. Trimming cost V 4 bases and J 5 bases; bases outside gene matches: 15. Germline V gene data show CDR1 as MGHRA and CDR2 as YSYEKL. The CDR3 consists of 17 residues. The CDR3 coding sequence is TGCGCCAGCAGCCCCCGCCTAGACAGGGTGTTTGGAGATACGCAGTATTTT. It specifies CASSPRLDRVFGDTQYF.

The CDR3 DNA reads TGTGCCAGCAGTGCCGGGACTTCTCCTCTGTACCAAGAGACCCAGTACTTC. Translating it yields CASSAGTSPLYQETQYF. The V call is TRBV2, the J call TRBJ2-5; D may be TRBD2 (6 bases). In germline, CDR1 is SNHLY, CDR2 FYNNEI. This CDR3 has 17 amino acids. Deletions cut 4 bases from V and 0 bases from J, with 18 bases between.

This clone was seen a few times. CDR3 in amino acids: CASSVELAGETQYF. The CDR3 DNA sequence: TGTGCCAGCAGCGTAGAACTAGCTGGAGAGACCCAGTACTTC. The chain carries TRBV9 and TRBJ2-5; the D gene is possibly TRBD2 (6 bases). CDR1 and CDR2 (germline): SGDLS, YYNGEE. The CDR3 has 14 residues. Deletions cut 0 bases from V and 4 bases from J, with 10 bases between.

This chain uses TRBV28 with TRBJ1-4; D gene ambiguous. The CDR3 contains 15 residues. Trimming removed 1 base from V and 4 bases from J, with 10 bases in between. Germline V gene data show CDR1 as MDHEN and CDR2 as SYDVKM. CDR3 loop: CASSLLPVLNEKLFF. The CDR3 nucleotides are TGTGCCAGCAGTTTATTGCCAGTTCTTAATGAAAAACTGTTTTTT.

This clone was recorded once. The chain recombines TRBV4-1 with TRBJ1-4; no definite D call. Trimming took 0 bases from V and 0 from J, leaving 8 bases between them. Germline V gives CDR1 MGHRA, CDR2 YSYEKL. CDR3 length equals 16 residues. The CDR3 spells CASSQDPGATNEKLFF. As DNA, the CDR3 is TGCGCCAGCAGCCAAGATCCGGGAGCAACTAATGAAAAACTGTTTTTT.

The genes are TRBV2 and TRBJ2-1; possibly TRBD2 for D (6 bases). The germline V gene has CDR1 SNHLY and CDR2 FYNNEI. Trimming stripped 6 bases from V and 0 bases from J, with 12 bases between. The CDR3 totals 15 residues. Written as DNA, the CDR3 is TGTGCCAGCAGCCCGGACTACGGCTCCTACAATGAGCAGTTCTTC. Residues: CASSPDYGSYNEQFF.

The chain has TRBV5-1 and TRBJ2-5; 8 bases are a match to TRBD2. The CDR3 covers 14 residues. CDR1 and CDR2 from the germline V gene are SGHRS and YFSETQ. V was pared by 0 bases and J by 5 bases, with 3 bases of the junction left unmatched. CDR3 DNA sequence: TGCGCCAGCAGCTTGGGACTAGCGCGGGAGACCCAGTACTTC. It specifies CASSLGLARETQYF.

This chain connects TRBV7-9 to TRBJ2-1; D unclear. The CDR3 is 14 amino acids. Germline V gene sequence: CDR1 SEHNR, CDR2 FQNEAQ (reference sequence). Trimming took 1 base from V and 5 from J, leaving 9 bases between them. In nucleotides, the CDR3 is TGTGCCAGCAGCTTAGTGTCTAGGCACAATGAGCAGTTCTTC. Protein sequence: CASSLVSRHNEQFF.

The V call is TRBV7-2, the J call TRBJ2-7, with TRBD2 matching over 12 bases. Germline V CDR1 and CDR2: SGHTA, FQGNSA. CDR3 size: 14 residues. J gave up 4 bases and V 6 bases, and 4 bases lay outside the gene matches. The CDR3 here is CASRPSGGGYEQYF. The CDR3 DNA reads as TGTGCCAGCAGACCTAGCGGGGGGGGATACGAGCAGTACTTC.

V and J are TRBV14 and TRBJ1-1; 8 nucleotides agree with TRBD1. Per germline, CDR1 SGHDN and CDR2 FVKESK. The trim removed 4 bases at V and 1 base at J, leaving 8 bases unmatched. The CDR3 has 16 residues. CDR3 residues: CASSLQSGQGNTEAFF. Here the CDR3 DNA reads TGTGCCAGCAGCCTCCAAAGCGGACAGGGGAACACTGAAGCTTTCTTT.

This chain links TRBV11-2 with TRBJ2-2; D is possibly TRBD2 (6 bases). The CDR3 is made up of 13 amino acids. V lost 3 bases and J lost 6, with 8 bases in between. The germline CDR1 and CDR2 sequences are SGHAT and FQNNGV. The CDR3 DNA reads as TGTGCCAGCAGCTTTGGAGGGGCCGGGGAGCTGTTTTTT. This sequence encodes CASSFGGAGELFF.

This sequence joins TRBV29-1 and TRBJ2-7; perhaps TRBD2 as D (6 bases). CDR3 length: 13 residues. Germline CDR1 is SQVTM and CDR2 is ANQGSEA. Trimming cost V 6 bases and J 4 bases, with 16 bases left between them. In DNA form, the CDR3 reads TGCAGCGTCCGGGACTCCACCCAATACGAGCAGTACTTC. Its protein is CSVRDSTQYEQYF.

This sequence joins TRBV28 and TRBJ1-5, with 8 bases fitting TRBD1. V was clipped by 7 bases and J by 2 bases; unmatched bases: 7. The CDR3 length is 15 residues. Germline lookup yields CDR1 MDHEN and CDR2 SYDVKM. For the CDR3, the DNA is TGTGCCAGCACCCGGACAGGGCCGGGCAATCAGCCCCAGCATTTT. Translating gives CASTRTGPGNQPQHF.

The rearrangement links TRBV5-1 to TRBJ2-3, with 10 bases fitting TRBD2. The CDR3 is 16 residues long. CDR1 SGHRS and CDR2 YFSETQ come from the germline V gene. V dropped 0 bases and J dropped 5; count of bases not matched to a gene: 6. This CDR3 reads CASSLALAGEVDTQYF. Here the CDR3 DNA reads TGCGCCAGCAGCTTGGCGCTAGCGGGGGAGGTAGATACGCAGTATTTT.

This clone came up once. The chain joins TRBV6-1 to TRBJ1-1, with D uncertain. V lost 2 bases to trimming and J lost 3 bases, with 7 bases between them. Germline loops: CDR1 MNHNS, CDR2 SASEGT. CDR3 size: 13 residues. This CDR3 reads CASSEWGDTEAFF. CDR3 nucleotides: TGTGCCAGCAGTGAATGGGGAGACACTGAAGCTTTCTTT.

CDR3 coding DNA: TGCGCCAGCAGCCAAGAAACTAGCCTAGGCGAGCAGTACTTC. Protein: CASSQETSLGEQYF. This chain joins TRBV4-3 and TRBJ2-5; D possibly corresponds to TRBD2 (6 bases). The end of the DNA is better explained by TRBJ2-7, so the J call may be wrong. Looked up from germline, CDR1 is LGHNA and CDR2 is YSLEER. This CDR3 has 14 amino acids.

The chain has TRBV19 and TRBJ1-2; possibly TRBD1 for D (5 bases). Trimming pared 5 bases from V and 4 bases from J, leaving 11 bases between. The CDR3 sequence is 13 residues long. Germline V lookup: CDR1 LNHDA, CDR2 SQIVND (reference sequence). CDR3 DNA sequence: TGTGCCAGTAGTGTCGGGGGTGGCTATGGCTACACCTTC. It encodes CASSVGGGYGYTF.

This clone was counted a few times. This chain connects TRBV7-9 to TRBJ1-2; D gene ambiguous. V was trimmed by 5 bases and J by 3 bases, leaving 10 bases between them. CDR1 is SEHNR, CDR2 FQNEAQ, per germline (reference sequence). This CDR3 region has 13 residues. Written as DNA, the CDR3 is TGTGCCAGCAGCAGCGAGGCTGACTATGGCTACACCTTC. It specifies CASSSEADYGYTF.

This sequence joins TRBV7-9 and TRBJ1-2; D perhaps matches TRBD1 (5 bases). Germline V gene lookup returns CDR1 SEHNR and CDR2 FQNEAQ (reference sequence). The CDR3 extends over 15 amino acids. The ends were cut back, 2 bases at V and 0 bases at J, with 10 bases in the middle. The CDR3 sequence is CASSLFDSPNYGYTF. For the CDR3, the DNA is TGTGCCAGCAGCTTATTTGACAGCCCTAACTATGGCTACACCTTC.

The table lists this clone with a few counts. V is TRBV2 and J is TRBJ1-6, with unresolved D. Germline CDR1 is SNHLY and CDR2 is FYNNEI. This CDR3 comprises 14 residues. Trimming took off 4 bases at V and 7 bases at J, with 11 bases between the two ends. Written as DNA, the CDR3 is TGTGCCAGCAGTGTCCGGACTGCCAATTCACCCCTCCACTTT. It encodes CASSVRTANSPLHF.

This chain uses TRBV7-3 with TRBJ2-1, with unresolved D. Germline V CDR1 and CDR2: SGHTA, FQGTGA. V was trimmed by 5 bases and J by 5 bases, leaving 13 bases between them. CDR3 length: 14 amino acids. In DNA form, the CDR3 reads TGTGCCAGCAGCCCCACGCCCAGCGACAATGAGCAGTTCTTC. This translates into CASSPTPSDNEQFF.

The chain uses TRBV6-6 and TRBJ1-3; D ambiguous. Germline loops: CDR1 MNHNY, CDR2 SVGAGI (reference sequence). V was clipped by 2 bases and J by 0 bases, with 8 bases between them. The CDR3 has 15 amino acids. The CDR3 sequence is CASSYGVSSGNTIYF. CDR3 nucleotide sequence: TGTGCCAGCAGTTACGGAGTTTCCTCTGGAAACACCATATATTTT.

The J gene is TRBJ1-2, the V gene TRBV6-6; TRBD1 aligns across 8 bases. The V gene end was trimmed by 5 bases and the J gene end by 8 bases; junction bases not matched to a gene: 7. CDR1 MNHNY and CDR2 SVGAGI come from the germline V gene (reference sequence). The CDR3 consists of 13 residues. The CDR3 DNA is TGTGCCAGCAGTCTGGACAGGGCGCAAGGCTACACCTTC. It translates to CASSLDRAQGYTF.

The chain couples TRBV28 to TRBJ2-5; D may be TRBD2 (5 bases). The CDR3 loop spans 15 amino acids. Germline V gene lookup returns CDR1 MDHEN and CDR2 SYDVKM. The V and J ends lost 6 bases and 2 bases respectively, with 16 bases between them. The CDR3 DNA reads TGTGCCAGCAGCCCCTTTGTCGGACTGCAAGAGACCCAGTACTTC. Residues: CASSPFVGLQETQYF.